A single sample gave rise to the 2 T cell receptor beta chains below, sequenced in a study of graft-versus-host responses after intestinal transplantation. Generated by immunoSEQ multiplex PCR, the TCRdb table keeps only in-frame clones and is missing some. The repertoire holds around 33,000 clones, with about 93% as singletons. Sequences were derived from PBMCs, sampled 16 days after intestinal transplant. The receptors come from a human patient who received an intestinal transplant, so some T cells may come from the graft donor.

V usage is TRBV14 and J usage is TRBJ2-3; D is unresolved. The CDR3 length is 19 residues. Trimming stripped 1 base from V and 0 bases from J, with 20 bases between. Germline CDR1 SGHDN, CDR2 FVKESK. CDR3 in DNA: TGTGCCAGCAGCCAAGCGATAAGCACCGGGCGGATAAGCACAGATACGCAGTATTTT. Protein product: CASSQAISTGRISTDTQYF.

The V gene is TRBV6-6, the J gene TRBJ1-2; 7 bases match TRBD1. V gave up 6 bases and J gave up 4 bases; unmatched junction bases: 5. CDR1 and CDR2 from the germline V gene are MNHNY and SVGAGI (reference sequence). This CDR3 has 13 residues. For the CDR3, the DNA is TGTGCCAGCAGCTCCTCAGGGGGCTATGGCTACACCTTC. Translation gives CASSSSGGYGYTF.